This TCR beta chain comes out of a study of T cell changes during pregnancy in multiple sclerosis (dated by TCRdb to 2018 to 2020). Broadly, across the study: Changes in the T cell repertoire over the course of pregnancy were examined in this study in women with multiple sclerosis.

Libraries were built with the immunoSEQ multiplex PCR assay. TCRdb took over this immuneACCESS table, retaining in-frame rearrangements with V and J assigned. Such tables are incomplete; in checked studies, under half of the missing clones stem from an unresolved V gene, and the remainder is unexplained. In all, the sample holds approximately 72,000 clones, and 90% to 95% of those were seen once. The top ten clones comprise 1.5% to 2% of the sample. CDR1 SGHTA and CDR2 FQGNSA were looked up in the germline V gene. The CDR3 sequence holds 17 residues, the cysteine and phenylalanine included. Only the CDR3 portion is preserved as DNA: 51 bases, with reading frame beginning at the first base. Ends trimmed: V by 1 base, J by 5 bases; bases unmatched to a gene: 12. Points on this clone: Its recognized antigen is unknown. No base qualities exist here, and no much larger clone lies one base off it.

This sequence was found in a female donor in good health, enrolled as a control in a pregnancy study. This receptor chain uses TRBV7-2 and TRBJ2-5, and 8 junction bases match TRBD2. Source: peripheral blood, taken in the first trimester of pregnancy. The nucleotide sequence reads as follows: TGTGCCAGCAGCTTAGTCCTAGCGGGTCCGCCAGGGGAGACCCAGTACTTC. This yields the protein CASSLVLAGPPGETQYF.